These 2 T cell receptor beta chains share one sample of origin, sequenced in a study of cytomegalovirus exposure and HLA in healthy donors. Primers: 60 Vbeta forward and 13 Jbeta reverse. Method: immunoSEQ multiplex PCR; TCRdb's copy keeps in-frame clones and lacks some. Its table records 30,000 to 35,000 clones. Sequencing was carried out using PBMCs. Source of these receptors: a man aged 35-49 years in good health and CMV-seronegative.

The chain links TRBV4-1 to TRBJ2-3, with 9 positions matching TRBD2. The CDR3 is 17 amino acids. Trimming removed 0 bases from V and 7 bases from J; junction bases left unmatched: 11. In germline, CDR1 is MGHRA, CDR2 YSYEKL. The CDR3 protein is CASSQDEGSGSGNTQYF. The CDR3, as DNA: TGCGCCAGCAGCCAAGATGAGGGTAGCGGGAGCGGGAATACGCAGTATTTT.

The gene calls are TRBV6-1 and TRBJ1-2; no firm D call. Germline V gene lookup returns CDR1 MNHNS and CDR2 SASEGT. V was trimmed by 1 base and J by 8 bases, leaving 8 bases between them. The CDR3 runs to 12 residues. CDR3 DNA sequence: TGTGCCAGCAGTGAAGGTTCAGAAGGCTACACCTTC. It specifies CASSEGSEGYTF.